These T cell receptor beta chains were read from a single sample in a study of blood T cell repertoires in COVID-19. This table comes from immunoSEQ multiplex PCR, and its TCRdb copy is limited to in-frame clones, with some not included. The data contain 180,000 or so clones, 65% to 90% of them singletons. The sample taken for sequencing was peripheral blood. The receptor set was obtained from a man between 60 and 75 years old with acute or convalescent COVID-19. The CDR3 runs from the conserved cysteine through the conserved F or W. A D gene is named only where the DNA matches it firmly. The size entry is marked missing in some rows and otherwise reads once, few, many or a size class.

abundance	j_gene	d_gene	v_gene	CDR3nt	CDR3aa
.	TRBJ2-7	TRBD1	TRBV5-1	TGCGCCAGCAGCACCGACAGGGTTAGCTCCTACGAGCAGTACTTC	CASSTDRVSSYEQYF
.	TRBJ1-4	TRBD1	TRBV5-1	TGCGCCAGCAGCGGGACAGGGGGCAGCACAAATGAAAAACTGTTTTTT	CASSGTGGSTNEKLFF
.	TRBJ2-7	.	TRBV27	TGTGCCAGCAGTTTTCGCGATGGTTCCTACGAGCAGTACTTC	CASSFRDGSYEQYF
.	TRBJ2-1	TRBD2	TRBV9	TGTGCCAGCAGTCTAGGAGCCGGGACTAGGGGTACCAATGAGCAGTTCTTC	CASSLGAGTRGTNEQFF
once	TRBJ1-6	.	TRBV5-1	TGCGCCAGCAGCTTGGCCGGACAGAGGAGTAATTCACCCCTCCACTTT	CASSLAGQRSNSPLHF
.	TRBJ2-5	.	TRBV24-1	TGTGCCACCAGTGATTTTTGGGGTTCAGGGGGGAGTGAGACCCAGTACTTC	CATSDFWGSGGSETQYF
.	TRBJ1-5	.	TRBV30	TGTGCCTGGAGTCACTCTCCAGCGTCCAATCAGCCCCAGCATTTT	CAWSHSPASNQPQHF
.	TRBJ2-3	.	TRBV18	TGTGCCAGCTCACCCCTAGGACAGCCTAGGGGGACGGATACGCAGTATTTT	CASSPLGQPRGTDTQYF
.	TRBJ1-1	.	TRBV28	TGTGCCAGCAGTGCAACAGCGAACACTGAAGCTTTCTTT	CASSATANTEAFF
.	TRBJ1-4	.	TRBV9	TGTGCCAGCAGCGTAGCGACTGAAAATGAAAAACTGTTTTTT	CASSVATENEKLFF
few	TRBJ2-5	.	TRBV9	TGTGCCAGCAGCGTAGACATCTTGGAGACCCAGTACTTC	CASSVDILETQYF
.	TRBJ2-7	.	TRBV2	TGTGCCAGCAGTACCTACCCGACAGGCTCGGGGGGCGAGCAGTACTTC	CASSTYPTGSGGEQYF
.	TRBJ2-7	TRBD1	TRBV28	TGTGCCAGCAGTTCGGACAGGGCCCTCTTCTACGAGCAGTACTTC	CASSSDRALFYEQYF
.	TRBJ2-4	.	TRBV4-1	TGCGCCAGCGCCCGTTTCTCCGGAGTACTGGCCAAAAACATTCAGTACTTC	CASARFSGVLAKNIQYF
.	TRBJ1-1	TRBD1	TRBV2	TGTGCCAGCAGTGTAGTGTCGACAGGGGGTTCTAAAGCTTTCTTT	CASSVVSTGGSKAFF
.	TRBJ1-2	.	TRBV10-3	TGTGCCATCAGTGAGGCAGGCCGGAACTATGGCTACACCTTC	CAISEAGRNYGYTF
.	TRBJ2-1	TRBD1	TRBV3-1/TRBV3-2	TGTGCCAGCAGCCCACAGGGGGCAATCTCCTACAATGAGCAGTTCTTC	CASSPQGAISYNEQFF
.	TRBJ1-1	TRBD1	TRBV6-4	TGTGCCAGCAGCTCCAGACAGGGGGGCACTGAAGCTTTCTTT	CASSSRQGGTEAFF
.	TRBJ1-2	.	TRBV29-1	TGCAGCGTTGACAGGTCCCAGAATGGCTACACCTTC	CSVDRSQNGYTF
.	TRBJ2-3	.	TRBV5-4	TGTGCCAGCAGCTTGCCTAGCCCAACGCTCACAGATACGCAGTATTTT	CASSLPSPTLTDTQYF
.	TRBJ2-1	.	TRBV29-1	TGCAGCGTTGGGTTCCATGGGGGGAATGAGCAGTTCTTC	CSVGFHGGNEQFF